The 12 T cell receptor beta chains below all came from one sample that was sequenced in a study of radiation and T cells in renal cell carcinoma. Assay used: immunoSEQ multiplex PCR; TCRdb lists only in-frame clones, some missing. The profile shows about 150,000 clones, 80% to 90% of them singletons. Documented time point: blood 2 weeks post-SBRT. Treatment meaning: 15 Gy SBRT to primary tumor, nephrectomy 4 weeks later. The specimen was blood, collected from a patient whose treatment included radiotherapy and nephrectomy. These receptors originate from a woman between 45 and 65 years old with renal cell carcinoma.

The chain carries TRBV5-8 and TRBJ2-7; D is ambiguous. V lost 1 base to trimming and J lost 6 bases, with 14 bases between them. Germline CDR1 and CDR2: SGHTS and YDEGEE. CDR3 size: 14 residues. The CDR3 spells CASSLIQGFGEQYF. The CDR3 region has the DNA TGTGCCAGCAGCTTGATTCAAGGCTTTGGCGAGCAGTACTTC. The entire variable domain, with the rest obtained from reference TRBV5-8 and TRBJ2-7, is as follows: EAGVTQSPTHLIKTRGQQATLRCSPISGHTSVYWYQQALGLGLQFLLWYDEGEERNRGNFPPRFSGRQFPNYSSELNVNALELEDSALYLCASSLIQGFGEQYFGPGTRLTVT.

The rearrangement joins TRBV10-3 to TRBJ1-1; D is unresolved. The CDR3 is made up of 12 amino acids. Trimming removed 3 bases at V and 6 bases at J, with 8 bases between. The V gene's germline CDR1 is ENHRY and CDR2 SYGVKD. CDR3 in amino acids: CAISDGDAEAFF. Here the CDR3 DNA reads TGTGCCATCAGTGACGGCGACGCTGAAGCTTTCTTT.

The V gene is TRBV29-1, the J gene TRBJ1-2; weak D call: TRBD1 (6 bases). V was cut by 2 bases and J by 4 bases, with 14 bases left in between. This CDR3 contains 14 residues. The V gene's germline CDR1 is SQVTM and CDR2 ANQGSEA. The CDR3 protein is CSVEKSGAPYGYTF. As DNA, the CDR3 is TGCAGCGTTGAAAAGTCAGGGGCCCCCTATGGCTACACCTTC.

The CDR3 DNA follows: TGTGCCAGCAGTTTAAGGGGCTACGAGCAGTACTTC. It specifies CASSLRGYEQYF. This chain connects TRBV28 to TRBJ2-7; D might be TRBD1 (5 bases). The CDR3 sequence is 12 residues long. In germline, CDR1 is MDHEN, CDR2 SYDVKM. The ends were cut back, 2 bases at V and 3 bases at J, with 5 bases in the middle.

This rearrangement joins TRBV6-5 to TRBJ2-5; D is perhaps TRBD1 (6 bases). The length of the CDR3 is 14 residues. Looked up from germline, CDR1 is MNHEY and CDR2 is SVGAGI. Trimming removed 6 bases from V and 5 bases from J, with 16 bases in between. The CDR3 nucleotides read TGTGCCAGCAGGGACAGAACCCAGCGGGAGACCCAGTACTTC. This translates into CASRDRTQRETQYF.

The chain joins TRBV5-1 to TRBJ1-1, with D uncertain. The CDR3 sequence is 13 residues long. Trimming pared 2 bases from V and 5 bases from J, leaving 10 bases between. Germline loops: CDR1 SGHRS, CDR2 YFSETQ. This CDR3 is CASSLQTWTEAFF. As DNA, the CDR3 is TGCGCCAGCAGCTTACAGACTTGGACTGAAGCTTTCTTT.

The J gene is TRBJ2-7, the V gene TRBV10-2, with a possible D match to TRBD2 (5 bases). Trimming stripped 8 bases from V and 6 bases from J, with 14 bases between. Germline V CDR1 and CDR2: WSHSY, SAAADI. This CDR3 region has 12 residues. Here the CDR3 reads CASGPTSFEQYF. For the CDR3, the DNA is TGCGCCAGCGGCCCTACTAGTTTCGAGCAGTACTTC.

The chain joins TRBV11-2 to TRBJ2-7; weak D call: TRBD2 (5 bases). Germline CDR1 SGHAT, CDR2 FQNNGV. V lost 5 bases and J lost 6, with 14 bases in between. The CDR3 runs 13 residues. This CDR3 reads CASSPLEGGEQYF. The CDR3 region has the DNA TGTGCCAGCAGCCCTCTTGAGGGTGGCGAGCAGTACTTC.

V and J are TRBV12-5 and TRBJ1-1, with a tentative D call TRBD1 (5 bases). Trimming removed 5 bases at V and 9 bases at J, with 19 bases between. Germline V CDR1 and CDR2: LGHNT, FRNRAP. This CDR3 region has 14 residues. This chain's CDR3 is CASGNTTGDFKAFF. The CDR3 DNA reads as TGTGCTAGTGGTAACACTACAGGAGATTTTAAAGCTTTCTTT.

DNA of the CDR3: TGTGCCAGCAGTCCCTCTACCCGGGGGCGTCAGCCCCAGCATTTT. Residues: CASSPSTRGRQPQHF. This chain connects TRBV28 to TRBJ1-5; D is perhaps TRBD1 (6 bases). Trimming took off 5 bases at V and 6 bases at J, with 17 bases between the two ends. The CDR3 has 15 amino acids. CDR1 is MDHEN, CDR2 SYDVKM, per germline.

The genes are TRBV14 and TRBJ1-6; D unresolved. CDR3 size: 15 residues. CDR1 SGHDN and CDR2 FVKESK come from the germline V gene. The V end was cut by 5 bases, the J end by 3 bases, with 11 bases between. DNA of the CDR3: TGTGCCAGCAGCTTTACCGGGAACTATAATTCACCCCTCCACTTT. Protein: CASSFTGNYNSPLHF. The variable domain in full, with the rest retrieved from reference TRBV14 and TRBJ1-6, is EAGVTQFPSHSVIEKGQTVTLRCDPISGHDNLYWYRRVMGKEIKFLLHFVKESKQDESGMPNNRFLAERTGGTYSTLKVQPAELEDSGVYFCASSFTGNYNSPLHFGNGTRLTVT.

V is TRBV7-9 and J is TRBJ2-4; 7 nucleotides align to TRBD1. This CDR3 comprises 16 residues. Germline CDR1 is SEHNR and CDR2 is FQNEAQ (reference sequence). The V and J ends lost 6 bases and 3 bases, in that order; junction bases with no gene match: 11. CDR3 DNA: TGTGCCAGCAGAAACTCAGACAGGGCGGGCAAAAACATTCAGTACTTC. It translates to CASRNSDRAGKNIQYF.